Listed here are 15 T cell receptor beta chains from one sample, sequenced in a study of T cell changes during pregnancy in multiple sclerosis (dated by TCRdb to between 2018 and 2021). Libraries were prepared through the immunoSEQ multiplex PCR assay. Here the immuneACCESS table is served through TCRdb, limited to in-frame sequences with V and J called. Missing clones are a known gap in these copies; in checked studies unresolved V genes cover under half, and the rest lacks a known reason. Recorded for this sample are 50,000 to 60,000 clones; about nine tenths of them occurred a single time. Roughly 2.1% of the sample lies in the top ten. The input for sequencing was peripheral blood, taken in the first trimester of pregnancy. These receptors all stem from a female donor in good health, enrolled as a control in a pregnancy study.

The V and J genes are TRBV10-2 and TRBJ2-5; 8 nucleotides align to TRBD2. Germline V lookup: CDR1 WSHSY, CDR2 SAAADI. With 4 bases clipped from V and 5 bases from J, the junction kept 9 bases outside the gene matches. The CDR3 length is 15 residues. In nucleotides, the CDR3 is TGCGCCAGCAGTGTCGGTGCGGGGGGAAGGGAGACCCAGTACTTC. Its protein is CASSVGAGGRETQYF.

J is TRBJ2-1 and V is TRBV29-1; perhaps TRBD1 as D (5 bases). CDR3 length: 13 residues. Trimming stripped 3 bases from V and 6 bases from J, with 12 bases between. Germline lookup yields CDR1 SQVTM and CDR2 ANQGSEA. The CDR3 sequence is CSVDSFRGNEQFF. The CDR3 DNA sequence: TGCAGCGTTGATTCCTTTAGGGGCAATGAGCAGTTCTTC.

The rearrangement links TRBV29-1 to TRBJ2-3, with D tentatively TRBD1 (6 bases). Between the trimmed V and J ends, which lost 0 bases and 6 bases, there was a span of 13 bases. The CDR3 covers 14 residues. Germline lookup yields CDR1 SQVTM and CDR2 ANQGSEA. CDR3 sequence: CSVEEGQLRDTQYF. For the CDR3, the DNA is TGCAGCGTTGAAGAGGGACAACTAAGGGATACGCAGTATTTT.

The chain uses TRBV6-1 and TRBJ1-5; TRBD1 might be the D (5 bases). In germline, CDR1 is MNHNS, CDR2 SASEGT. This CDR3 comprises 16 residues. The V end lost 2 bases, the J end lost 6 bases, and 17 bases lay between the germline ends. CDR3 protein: CASSEQGPSRRQPQHF. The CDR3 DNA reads TGTGCCAGCAGTGAACAGGGCCCCAGCAGACGTCAGCCCCAGCATTTT.

The CDR3: CASSESPAGQGTDTQYF. The CDR3 DNA sequence: TGTGCCAGCAGTGAATCCCCGGCGGGACAGGGCACAGATACGCAGTATTTT. V is TRBV6-1 and J is TRBJ2-3; TRBD1 matches 8 bases. Germline V lookup: CDR1 MNHNS, CDR2 SASEGT. Germline trimming cut 2 bases from V and 1 base from J; bases unmatched to any gene: 8. CDR3 size: 17 residues.

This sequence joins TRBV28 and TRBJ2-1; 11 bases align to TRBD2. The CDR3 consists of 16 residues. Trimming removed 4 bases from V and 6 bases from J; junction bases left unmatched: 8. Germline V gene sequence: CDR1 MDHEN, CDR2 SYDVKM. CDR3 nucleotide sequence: TGTGCCAGCAGTTCACTAGCGGGAGATTCTTCCAATGAGCAGTTCTTC. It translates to CASSSLAGDSSNEQFF.

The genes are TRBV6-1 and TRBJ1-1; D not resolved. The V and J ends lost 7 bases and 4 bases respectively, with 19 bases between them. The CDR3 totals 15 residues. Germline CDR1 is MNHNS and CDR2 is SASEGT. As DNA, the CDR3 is TGTGCCAGCATCCCGGAGGCAGGAGGTCGCACTGAAGCTTTCTTT. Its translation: CASIPEAGGRTEAFF.

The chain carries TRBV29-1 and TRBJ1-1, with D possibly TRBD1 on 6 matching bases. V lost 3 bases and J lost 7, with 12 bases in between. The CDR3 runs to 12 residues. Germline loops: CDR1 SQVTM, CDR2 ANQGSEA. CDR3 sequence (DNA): TGCAGCGTTGAGGGCAGGGGTATTGAAGCTTTCTTT. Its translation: CSVEGRGIEAFF.

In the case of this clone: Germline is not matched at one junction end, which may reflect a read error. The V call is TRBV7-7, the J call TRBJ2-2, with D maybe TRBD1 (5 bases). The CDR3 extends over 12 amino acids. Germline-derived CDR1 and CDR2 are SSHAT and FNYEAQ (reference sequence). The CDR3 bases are TGTGCTAGCAAAGGGGAAAGCGGGGAGCTGTTTTTT. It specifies CASKGESGELFF.

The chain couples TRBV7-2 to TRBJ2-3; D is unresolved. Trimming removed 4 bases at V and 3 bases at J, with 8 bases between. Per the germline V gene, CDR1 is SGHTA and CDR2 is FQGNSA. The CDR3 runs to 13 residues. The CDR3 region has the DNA TGTGCCAGCAGCTATAGCCGAACAGATACGCAGTATTTT. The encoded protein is CASSYSRTDTQYF.

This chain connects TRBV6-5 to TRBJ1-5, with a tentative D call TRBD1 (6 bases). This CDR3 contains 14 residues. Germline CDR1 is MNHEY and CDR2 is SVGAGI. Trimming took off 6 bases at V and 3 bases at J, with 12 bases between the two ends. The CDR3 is CASRSGQNNQPQHF. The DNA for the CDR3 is TGTGCCAGCAGATCCGGACAGAACAATCAGCCCCAGCATTTT.

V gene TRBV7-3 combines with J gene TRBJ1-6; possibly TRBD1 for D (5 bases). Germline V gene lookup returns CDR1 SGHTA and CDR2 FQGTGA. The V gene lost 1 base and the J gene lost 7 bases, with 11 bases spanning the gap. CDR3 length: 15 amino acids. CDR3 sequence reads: CASSLNGGKNSPLHF. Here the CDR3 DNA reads TGTGCCAGCAGCTTAAACGGGGGAAAAAATTCACCCCTCCACTTT.

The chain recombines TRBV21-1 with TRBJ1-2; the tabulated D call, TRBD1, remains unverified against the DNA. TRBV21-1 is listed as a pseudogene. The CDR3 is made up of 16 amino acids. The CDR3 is CASSKEAGGKKYGYTF. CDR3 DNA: TGTGCCAGCAGCAAAGAGGCAGGGGGCAAGAAATATGGCTACACCTTC.

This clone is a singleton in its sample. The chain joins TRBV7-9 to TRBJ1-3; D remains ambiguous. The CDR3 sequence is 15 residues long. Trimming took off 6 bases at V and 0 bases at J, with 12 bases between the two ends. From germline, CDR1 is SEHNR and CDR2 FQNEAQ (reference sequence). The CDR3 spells CASRPAPASGNTIYF. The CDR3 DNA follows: TGTGCCAGCAGACCTGCGCCCGCCTCTGGAAACACCATATATTTT.

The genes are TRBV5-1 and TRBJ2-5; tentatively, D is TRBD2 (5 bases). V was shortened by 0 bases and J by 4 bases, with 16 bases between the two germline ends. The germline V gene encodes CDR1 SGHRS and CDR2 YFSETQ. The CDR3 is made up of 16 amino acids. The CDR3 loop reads CASSLAFGGGGETQYF. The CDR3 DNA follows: TGCGCCAGCAGCTTGGCATTCGGAGGCGGAGGAGAGACCCAGTACTTC.